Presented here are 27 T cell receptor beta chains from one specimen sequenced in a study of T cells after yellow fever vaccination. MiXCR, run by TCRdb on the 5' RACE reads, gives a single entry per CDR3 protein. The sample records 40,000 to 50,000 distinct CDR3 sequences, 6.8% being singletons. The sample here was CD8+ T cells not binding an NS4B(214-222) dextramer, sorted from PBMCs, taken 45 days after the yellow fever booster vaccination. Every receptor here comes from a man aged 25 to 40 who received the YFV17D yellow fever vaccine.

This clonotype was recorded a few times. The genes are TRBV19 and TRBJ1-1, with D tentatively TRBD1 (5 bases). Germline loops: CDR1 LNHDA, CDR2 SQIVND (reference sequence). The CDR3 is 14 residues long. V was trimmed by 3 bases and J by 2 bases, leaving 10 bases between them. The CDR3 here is CASSILGDNTEAFF. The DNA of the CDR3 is TGTGCCAGTAGTATTTTAGGGGACAACACTGAAGCTTTCTTT.

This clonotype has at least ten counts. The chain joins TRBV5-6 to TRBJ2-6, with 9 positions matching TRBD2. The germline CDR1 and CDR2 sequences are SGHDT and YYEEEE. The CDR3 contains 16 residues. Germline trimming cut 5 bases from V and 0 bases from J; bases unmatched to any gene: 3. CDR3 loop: CASSLAGISGANVLTF. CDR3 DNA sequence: TGTGCCAGCAGTCTAGCGGGGATCTCTGGGGCCAACGTCCTGACTTTC. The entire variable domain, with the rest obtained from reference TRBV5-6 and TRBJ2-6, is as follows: DAGVTQSPTHLIKTRGQQVTLRCSPKSGHDTVSWYQQALGQGPQFIFQYYEEEERQRGNFPDRFSGHQFPNYSSELNVNALLLGDSALYLCASSLAGISGANVLTFGAGSRLTVL.

The CDR3 is CASSLGRLCEQYF. The CDR3 DNA reads as TGTGCCAGCAGCCTGGGGCGCCTCTGCGAGCAGTACTTC. The V call is TRBV4-2, the J call TRBJ2-7, with D possibly being TRBD1 (5 bases). Germline V gene sequence: CDR1 LGHNA, CDR2 YNFKEQ. Trimming removed 4 bases from V and 6 bases from J, with 13 bases in between. CDR3 length: 13 residues.

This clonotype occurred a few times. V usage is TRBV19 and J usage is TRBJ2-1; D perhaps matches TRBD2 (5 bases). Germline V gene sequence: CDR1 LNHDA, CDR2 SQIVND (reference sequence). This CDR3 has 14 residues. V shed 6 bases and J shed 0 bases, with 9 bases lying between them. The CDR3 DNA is TGTGCCAGTAGCCTTACTAGCTCCTACAATGAGCAGTTCTTC. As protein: CASSLTSSYNEQFF.

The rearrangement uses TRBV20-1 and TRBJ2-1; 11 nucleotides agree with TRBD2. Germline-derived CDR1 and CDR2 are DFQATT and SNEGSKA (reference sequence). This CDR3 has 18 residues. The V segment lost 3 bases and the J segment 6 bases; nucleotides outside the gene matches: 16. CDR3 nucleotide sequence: TGCAGTGCTAGCACCAGGGGCTTACTAGCGGGGGCTTCCAATGAGCAGTTCTTC. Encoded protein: CSASTRGLLAGASNEQFF.

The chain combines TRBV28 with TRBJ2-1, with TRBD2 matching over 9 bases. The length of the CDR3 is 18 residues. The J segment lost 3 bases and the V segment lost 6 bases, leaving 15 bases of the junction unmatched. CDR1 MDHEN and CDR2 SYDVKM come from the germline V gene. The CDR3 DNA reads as TGTGCCAGCAGCCCGGTACCCACGGGACTAGCAGACTACAATGAGCAGTTCTTC. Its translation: CASSPVPTGLADYNEQFF.

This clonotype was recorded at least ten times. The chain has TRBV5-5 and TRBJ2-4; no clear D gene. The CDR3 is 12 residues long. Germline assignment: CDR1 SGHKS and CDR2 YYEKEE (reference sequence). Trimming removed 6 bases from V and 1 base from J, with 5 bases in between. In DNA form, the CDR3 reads TGTGCCAGCACCGGGGCCAAAAACATTCAGTACTTC. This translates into CASTGAKNIQYF.

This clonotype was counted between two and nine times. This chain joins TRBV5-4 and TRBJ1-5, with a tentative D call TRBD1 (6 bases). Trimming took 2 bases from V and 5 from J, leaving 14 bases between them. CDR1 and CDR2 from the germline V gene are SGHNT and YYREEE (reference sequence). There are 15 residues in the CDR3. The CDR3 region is CASSFAGDEDQPQHF. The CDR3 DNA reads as TGTGCCAGCAGCTTTGCAGGGGATGAAGATCAGCCCCAGCATTTT.

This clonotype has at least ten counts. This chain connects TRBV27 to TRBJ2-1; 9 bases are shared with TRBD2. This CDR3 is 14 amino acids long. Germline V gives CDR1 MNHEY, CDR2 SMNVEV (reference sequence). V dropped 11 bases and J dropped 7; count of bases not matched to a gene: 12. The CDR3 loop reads CASHGAGGRNEQFF. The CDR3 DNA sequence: TGTGCCTCACACGGAGCGGGGGGTCGGAATGAGCAGTTCTTC.

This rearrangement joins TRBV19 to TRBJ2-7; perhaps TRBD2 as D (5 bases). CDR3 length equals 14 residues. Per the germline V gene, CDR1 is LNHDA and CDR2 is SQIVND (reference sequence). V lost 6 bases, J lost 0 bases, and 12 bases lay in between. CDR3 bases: TGTGCCAGTAGCCAACTAGAGAGCTCCTACGAGCAGTACTTC. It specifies CASSQLESSYEQYF.

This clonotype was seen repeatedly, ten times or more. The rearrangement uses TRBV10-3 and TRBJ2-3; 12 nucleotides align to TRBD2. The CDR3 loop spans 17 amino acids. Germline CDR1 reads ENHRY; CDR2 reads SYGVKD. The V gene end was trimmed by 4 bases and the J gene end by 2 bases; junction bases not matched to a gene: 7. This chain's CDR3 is CAISGSTSGRTTDTQYF. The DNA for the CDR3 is TGTGCCATCAGTGGGTCGACTAGCGGGAGAACCACAGATACGCAGTATTTT.

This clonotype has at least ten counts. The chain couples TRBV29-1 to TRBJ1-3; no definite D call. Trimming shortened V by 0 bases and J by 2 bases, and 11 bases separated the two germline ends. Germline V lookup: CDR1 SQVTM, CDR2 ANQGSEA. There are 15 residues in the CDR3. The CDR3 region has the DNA TGCAGCGTTGAAGATTTTGGAGAAGCTGGAAACACCATATATTTT. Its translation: CSVEDFGEAGNTIYF. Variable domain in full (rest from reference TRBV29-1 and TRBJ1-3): SAVISQKPSRDICQRGTSLTIQCQVDSQVTMMFWYRQQPGQSLTLIATANQGSEATYESGFVIDKFPISRPNLTFSTLTVSNMSPEDSSIYLCSVEDFGEAGNTIYFGEGSWLTVV.

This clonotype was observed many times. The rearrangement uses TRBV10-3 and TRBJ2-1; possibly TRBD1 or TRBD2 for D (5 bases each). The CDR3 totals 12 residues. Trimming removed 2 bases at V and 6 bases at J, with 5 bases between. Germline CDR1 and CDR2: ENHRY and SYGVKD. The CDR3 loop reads CAISEGGNEQFF. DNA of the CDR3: TGTGCCATCAGTGAGGGGGGCAATGAGCAGTTCTTC.

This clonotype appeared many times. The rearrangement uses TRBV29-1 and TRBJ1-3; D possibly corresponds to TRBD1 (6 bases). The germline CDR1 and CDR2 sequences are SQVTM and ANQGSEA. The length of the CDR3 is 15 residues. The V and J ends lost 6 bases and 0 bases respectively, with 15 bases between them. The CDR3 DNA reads TGCAGCGTACGTACAGGGACCTCCTCTGGAAACACCATATATTTT. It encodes CSVRTGTSSGNTIYF.

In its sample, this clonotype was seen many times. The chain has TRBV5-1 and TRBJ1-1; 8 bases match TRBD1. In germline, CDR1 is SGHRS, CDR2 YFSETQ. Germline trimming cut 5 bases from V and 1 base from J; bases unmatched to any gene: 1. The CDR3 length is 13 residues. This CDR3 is CASRGTGNTEAFF. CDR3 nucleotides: TGCGCCAGCAGGGGGACAGGGAACACTGAAGCTTTCTTT.

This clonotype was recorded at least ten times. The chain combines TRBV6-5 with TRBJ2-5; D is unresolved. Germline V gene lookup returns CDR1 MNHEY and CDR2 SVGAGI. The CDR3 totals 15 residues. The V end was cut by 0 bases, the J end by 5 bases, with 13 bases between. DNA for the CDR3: TGTGCCAGCAGTTACTCGCAGGCGTTAGGGGAGACCCAGTACTTC. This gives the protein CASSYSQALGETQYF.

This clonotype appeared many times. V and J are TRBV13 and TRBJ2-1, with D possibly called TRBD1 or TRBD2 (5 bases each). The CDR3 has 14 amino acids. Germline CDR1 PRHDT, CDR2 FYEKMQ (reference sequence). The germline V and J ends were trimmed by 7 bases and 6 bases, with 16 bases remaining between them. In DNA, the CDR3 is TGTGCCAGCAACGGGGCCGAGAACCTCAATGAGCAGTTCTTC. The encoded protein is CASNGAENLNEQFF.

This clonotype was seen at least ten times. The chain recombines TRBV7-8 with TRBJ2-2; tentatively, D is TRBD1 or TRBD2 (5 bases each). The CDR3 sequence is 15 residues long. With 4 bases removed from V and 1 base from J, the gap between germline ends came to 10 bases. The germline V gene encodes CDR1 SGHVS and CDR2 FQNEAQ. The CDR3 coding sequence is TGTGCCAGCAGCTGGGGGTGGGAGAACACCGGGGAGCTGTTTTTT. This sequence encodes CASSWGWENTGELFF. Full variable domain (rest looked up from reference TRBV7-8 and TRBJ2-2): GAGVSQSPRYKVAKRGQDVALRCDPISGHVSLFWYQQALGQGPEFLTYFQNEAQLDKSGLPSDRFFAERPEGSVSTLKIQRTQQEDSAVYLCASSWGWENTGELFFGEGSRLTVL.

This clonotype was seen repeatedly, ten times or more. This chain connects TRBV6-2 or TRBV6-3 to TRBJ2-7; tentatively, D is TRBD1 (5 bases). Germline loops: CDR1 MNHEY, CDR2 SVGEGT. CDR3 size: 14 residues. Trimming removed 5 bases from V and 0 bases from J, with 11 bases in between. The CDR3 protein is CASSLQGSSYEQYF. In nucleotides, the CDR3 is TGTGCCAGCAGTCTTCAGGGTAGCTCCTACGAGCAGTACTTC.

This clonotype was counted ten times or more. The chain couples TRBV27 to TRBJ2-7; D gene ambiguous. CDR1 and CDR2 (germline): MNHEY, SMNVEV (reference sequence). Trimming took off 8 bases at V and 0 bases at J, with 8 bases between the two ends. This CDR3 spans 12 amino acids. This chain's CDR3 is CASYASSYEQYF. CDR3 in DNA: TGTGCCAGCTACGCAAGCTCCTACGAGCAGTACTTC.

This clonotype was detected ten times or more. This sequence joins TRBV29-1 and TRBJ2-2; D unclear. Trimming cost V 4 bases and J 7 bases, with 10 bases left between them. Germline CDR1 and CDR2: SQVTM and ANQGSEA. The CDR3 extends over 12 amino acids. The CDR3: CSVVLPGGELFF. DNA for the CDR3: TGCAGCGTTGTTCTCCCGGGCGGGGAGCTGTTTTTT.

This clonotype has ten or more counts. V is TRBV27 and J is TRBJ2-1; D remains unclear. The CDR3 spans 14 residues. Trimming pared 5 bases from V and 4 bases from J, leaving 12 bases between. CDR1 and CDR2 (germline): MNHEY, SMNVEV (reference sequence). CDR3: CASSLTPRYNEQFF. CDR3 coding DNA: TGTGCCAGCAGTCTCACCCCGCGTTACAATGAGCAGTTCTTC.

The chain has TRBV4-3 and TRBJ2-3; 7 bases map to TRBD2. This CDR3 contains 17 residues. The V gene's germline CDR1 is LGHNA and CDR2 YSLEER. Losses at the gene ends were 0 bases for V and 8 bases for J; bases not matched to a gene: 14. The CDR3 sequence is CASSQDFAGAGERTQYF. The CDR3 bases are TGCGCCAGCAGCCAAGATTTTGCGGGAGCTGGGGAGCGTACGCAGTATTTT.

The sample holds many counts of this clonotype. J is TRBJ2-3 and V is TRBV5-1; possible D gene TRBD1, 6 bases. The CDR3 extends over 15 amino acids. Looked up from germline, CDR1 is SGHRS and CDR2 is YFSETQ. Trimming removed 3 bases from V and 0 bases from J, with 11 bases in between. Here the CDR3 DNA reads TGCGCCAGCAGCTACCGGACAGCTAGCACAGATACGCAGTATTTT. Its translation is CASSYRTASTDTQYF.

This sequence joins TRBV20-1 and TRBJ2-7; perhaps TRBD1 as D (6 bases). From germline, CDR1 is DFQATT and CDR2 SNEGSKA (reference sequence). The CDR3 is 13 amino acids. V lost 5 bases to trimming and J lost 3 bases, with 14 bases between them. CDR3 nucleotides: TGCAGTGCTGGCCGACAGGTGGGCTACGAGCAGTACTTC. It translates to CSAGRQVGYEQYF.

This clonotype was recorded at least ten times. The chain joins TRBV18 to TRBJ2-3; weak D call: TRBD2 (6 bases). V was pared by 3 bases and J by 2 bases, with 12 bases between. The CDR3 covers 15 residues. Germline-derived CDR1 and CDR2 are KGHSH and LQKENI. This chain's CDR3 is CASSPPGLVTDTQYF. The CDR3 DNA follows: TGTGCCAGCTCACCTCCGGGACTTGTCACAGATACGCAGTATTTT. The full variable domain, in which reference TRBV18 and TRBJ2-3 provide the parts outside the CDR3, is NAGVMQNPRHLVRRRGQEARLRCSPMKGHSHVYWYRQLPEEGLKFMVYLQKENIIDESGMPKERFSAEFPKEGPSILRIQQVVRGDSAAYFCASSPPGLVTDTQYFGPGTRLTVL.

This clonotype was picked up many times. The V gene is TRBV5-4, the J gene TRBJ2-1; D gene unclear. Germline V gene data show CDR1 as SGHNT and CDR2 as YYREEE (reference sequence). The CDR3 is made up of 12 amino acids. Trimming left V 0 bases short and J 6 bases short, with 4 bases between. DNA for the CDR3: TGTGCCAGCAGCTTGGTCGTCAATGAGCAGTTCTTC. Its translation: CASSLVVNEQFF.